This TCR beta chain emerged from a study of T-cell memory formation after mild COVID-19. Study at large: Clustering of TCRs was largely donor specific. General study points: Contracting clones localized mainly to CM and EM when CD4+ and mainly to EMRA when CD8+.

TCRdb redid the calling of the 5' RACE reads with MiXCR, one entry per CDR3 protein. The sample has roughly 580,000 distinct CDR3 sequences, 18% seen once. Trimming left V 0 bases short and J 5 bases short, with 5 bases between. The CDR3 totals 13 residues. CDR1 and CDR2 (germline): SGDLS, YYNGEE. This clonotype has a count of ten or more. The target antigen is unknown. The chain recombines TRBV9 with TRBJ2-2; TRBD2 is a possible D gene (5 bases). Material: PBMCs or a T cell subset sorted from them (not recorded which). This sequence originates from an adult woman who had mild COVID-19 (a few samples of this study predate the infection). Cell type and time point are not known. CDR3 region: CASSVGGTGELFF. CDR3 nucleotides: TGTGCCAGCAGCGTAGGAGGGACCGGGGAGCTGTTTTTT.